This passage covers 5 T cell receptor beta chains from one sample sequenced in a study of CXCR3 chemokines and chemotherapy response in bladder cancer. TCRdb reprocessed the PCR reads via MiXCR and lists one record per CDR3 protein. The sample holds fewer than 3,500 distinct CDR3 sequences, more than 25% seen once. Sample collection occurred from a patient whose treatment included neoadjuvant chemotherapy. The receptors shown here come from a human donor with bladder cancer that did not respond to neoadjuvant chemotherapy.

Comment on this clonotype: A read error is likely here: a far larger clone is one base away. This chain uses TRBV2 with TRBJ2-2, with D possibly TRBD2 on 6 matching bases. Trimming shortened V by 3 bases and J by 1 base, and 9 bases separated the two germline ends. The length of the CDR3 is 15 residues. Per germline, CDR1 SNHLY and CDR2 FYNNEI. CDR3 region: CASSDNGGNTGELFF. The CDR3 nucleotides read TGTGCCAGCAGTGATAACGGGGGGAACACCGGGGAGCTGTTTTTT. Looking up the rest from reference TRBV2 and TRBJ2-2 gives the full variable domain: EPEVTQTPSHQVTQMGQEVILRCVPISNHLYFYWYRQILGQKVEFLVSFYNNEISEKSEIFDDQFSVERPDGSNFTLKIRSTKLEDSAMYFCASSDNGGNTGELFFGEGSRLTVL.

This clonotype was detected many times. The chain recombines TRBV7-2 with TRBJ2-5; D perhaps matches TRBD1 (6 bases). V dropped 5 bases and J dropped 9 bases, with 22 bases sitting between them. The CDR3 covers 15 residues. Germline CDR1 is SGHTA and CDR2 is FQGNSA. The CDR3: CASSLDLQGSKSQYF. The CDR3 DNA is TGTGCCAGCAGCCTGGACCTTCAGGGGTCCAAGTCCCAGTACTTC.

This clonotype was recorded many times. This chain connects TRBV20-1 to TRBJ2-7; D not certain. V shed 3 bases and J shed 2 bases, with 17 bases lying between them. The germline CDR1 and CDR2 sequences are DFQATT and SNEGSKA (reference sequence). There are 15 residues in the CDR3. CDR3: CSARVRGQPPYEQYF. CDR3 nucleotide sequence: TGCAGTGCTAGGGTGCGCGGCCAACCCCCCTACGAGCAGTACTTC.

This chain links TRBV10-3 with TRBJ2-2; D is perhaps TRBD2 (6 bases). This CDR3 has 13 amino acids. Trimming shortened V by 6 bases and J by 3 bases, and 8 bases separated the two germline ends. Germline V lookup: CDR1 ENHRY, CDR2 SYGVKD. The CDR3 is CAIRGGDTGELFF. CDR3 nucleotide sequence: TGTGCCATCAGGGGCGGGGACACCGGGGAGCTGTTTTTT.

Turning to this clonotype: Since a far larger clone is one base different, this is likely a read error. V and J are TRBV10-3 and TRBJ1-5; D gene uncertain. Trimming took 3 bases from V and 0 from J, leaving 12 bases between them. Germline V gene lookup returns CDR1 ENHRY and CDR2 SYGVKD. The CDR3 has 16 amino acids. This CDR3 reads CAISDPGPYSNQPQHF. CDR3 bases: TGTGCCATCAGTGATCCGGGTCCCTATAGCAATCAGCCCCAGCATTTT.